This passage covers 12 T cell receptor beta chains from one sample sequenced in a study of blood T cell repertoires in COVID-19. Sequencing was performed with immunoSEQ multiplex PCR; in TCRdb, only in-frame clones are kept and a portion is missing. The data hold 90,000 to 130,000 clones, with over 60% observed a single time. The material sequenced was peripheral blood. The receptors were sampled from a woman over 75 with active or convalescent COVID-19.

V is TRBV6-2 or TRBV6-3 and J is TRBJ2-5; 12 nucleotides match TRBD2. J lost 5 bases, V lost 5 bases, and 9 bases had no gene match. Looked up from germline, CDR1 is MNHEY and CDR2 is SVGEGT. CDR3 length: 16 amino acids. The CDR3 reads CASSKTSGGSWETQYF. The CDR3 DNA follows: TGTGCCAGCAGTAAGACTAGCGGGGGCTCTTGGGAGACCCAGTACTTC.

This chain connects TRBV5-1 to TRBJ2-3; 11 bases fit TRBD2. This CDR3 is 17 amino acids long. Germline V gene data show CDR1 as SGHRS and CDR2 as YFSETQ. The ends lost 0 bases at V and 3 bases at J; junction bases unmatched: 6. The CDR3 is CASSLGRTSGRTDTQYF. The DNA of the CDR3 is TGCGCCAGCAGCTTGGGCCGAACTAGCGGGAGAACAGATACGCAGTATTTT.

The chain joins TRBV5-1 to TRBJ1-3; possibly TRBD1 for D (5 bases). V gave up 4 bases and J gave up 3 bases, with 11 bases separating them. In germline, CDR1 is SGHRS, CDR2 YFSETQ. This CDR3 comprises 14 residues. The DNA for the CDR3 is TGCGCCAGCAGCGACCCGGGGGTTGGAAACACCATATATTTT. The encoded protein is CASSDPGVGNTIYF.

The rearrangement uses TRBV5-8 and TRBJ2-1, with 9 bases lining up with TRBD2. Germline V gives CDR1 SGHTS, CDR2 YDEGEE. The CDR3 contains 18 residues. J gave up 0 bases and V 6 bases, and 13 bases lay outside the gene matches. The chain's CDR3 is CASTPWALAGASYNEQFF. The CDR3 DNA is TGTGCCAGCACCCCCTGGGCCTTAGCGGGGGCCTCCTACAATGAGCAGTTCTTC.

The chain carries TRBV2 and TRBJ1-1; no clear D gene. The CDR3 has 13 residues. Germline CDR1 is SNHLY and CDR2 is FYNNEI. The germline V and J ends were trimmed by 2 bases and 12 bases, with 16 bases remaining between them. CDR3 loop: CASSETLPTPTFF. The CDR3 region has the DNA TGTGCCAGCAGTGAAACTCTTCCCACGCCAACTTTCTTT. Looking up the rest from reference TRBV2 and TRBJ1-1 gives the full variable domain: EPEVTQTPSHQVTQMGQEVILRCVPISNHLYFYWYRQILGQKVEFLVSFYNNEISEKSEIFDDQFSVERPDGSNFTLKIRSTKLEDSAMYFCASSETLPTPTFFGQGTRLTVV.

Here the CDR3 reads CASSSRDRVFEKLFF. The CDR3 DNA follows: TGCGCCAGCAGCTCCCGGGACAGGGTTTTTGAAAAACTGTTTTTT. The rearrangement uses TRBV5-1 and TRBJ1-4; 9 nucleotides match TRBD1. After removal of 3 bases from V and 7 bases from J, the junction contained 7 bases not matched to a gene. The CDR3 totals 15 residues. Germline V gene data show CDR1 as SGHRS and CDR2 as YFSETQ.

The chain carries TRBV5-1 and TRBJ2-7; 8 bases match TRBD2. The CDR3 is 16 amino acids. Germline CDR1 and CDR2: SGHRS and YFSETQ. J was trimmed by 6 bases and V by 3 bases; bases with no gene match: 14. The CDR3 nucleotides are TGCGCCAGCAGCTACTCACGACTAGCGCAACGGGGCGAGCAGTACTTC. Its translation: CASSYSRLAQRGEQYF.

This clone has only one observation. This chain uses TRBV7-8 with TRBJ2-2; D is ambiguous. There are 14 residues in the CDR3. From germline, CDR1 is SGHVS and CDR2 FQNEAQ. V dropped 0 bases and J dropped 7 bases, with 9 bases sitting between them. In DNA form, the CDR3 reads TGTGCCAGCAGCTTAGCGCTGAGGATCGGGGAGCTGTTTTTT. The encoded protein is CASSLALRIGELFF.

This clone showed up just once. V usage is TRBV7-2 and J usage is TRBJ2-3; TRBD2 matches at 13 bases. Per germline, CDR1 SGHTA and CDR2 FQGNSA. The CDR3 runs to 16 residues. V shed 5 bases, J shed 4 bases, and the junction held 6 bases outside the gene matches. The CDR3 nucleotides read TGTGCCAGCAGCCGGACTAGCGGGAGTGGGGCAGATACGCAGTATTTT. As protein: CASSRTSGSGADTQYF.

This chain connects TRBV9 to TRBJ2-3; TRBD2 agrees at 8 bases. Germline V gene data show CDR1 as SGDLS and CDR2 as YYNGEE. Trimming removed 0 bases from V and 4 bases from J; junction bases left unmatched: 4. This CDR3 contains 15 residues. Written as DNA, the CDR3 is TGTGCCAGCAGCGTAGGTCGGGAGGGGGCAGATACGCAGTATTTT. Amino acids: CASSVGREGADTQYF.

The J gene is TRBJ2-7, the V gene TRBV9; D possibly corresponds to TRBD1 (5 bases). There are 13 residues in the CDR3. Germline CDR1 SGDLS, CDR2 YYNGEE. The V end was cut by 0 bases, the J end by 5 bases, with 9 bases between. CDR3 loop: CASSVGRDDEQYF. DNA of the CDR3: TGTGCCAGCAGCGTAGGCAGGGATGACGAGCAGTACTTC.

This chain uses TRBV29-1 with TRBJ2-7, with TRBD2 matching over 7 bases. The CDR3 is 14 residues long. The V gene's germline CDR1 is SQVTM and CDR2 ANQGSEA. J lost 7 bases, V lost 4 bases, and 13 bases had no gene match. CDR3 amino acids: CSVVDIRWGGEQYF. CDR3 in DNA: TGCAGCGTTGTAGACATCCGTTGGGGAGGGGAGCAGTACTTC.